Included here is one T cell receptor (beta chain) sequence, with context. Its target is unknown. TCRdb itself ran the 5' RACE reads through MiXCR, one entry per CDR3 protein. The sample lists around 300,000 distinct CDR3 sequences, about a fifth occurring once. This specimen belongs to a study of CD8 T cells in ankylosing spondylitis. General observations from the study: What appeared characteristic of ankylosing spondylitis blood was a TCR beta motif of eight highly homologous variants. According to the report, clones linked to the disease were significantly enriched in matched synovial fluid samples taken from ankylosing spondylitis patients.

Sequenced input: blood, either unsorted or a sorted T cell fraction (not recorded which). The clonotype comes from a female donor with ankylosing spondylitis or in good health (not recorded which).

The CDR3 DNA follows: TGTGCCAGCAGTTATACAGGGGGTCGGCCCCAGCATTTT. This codes for CASSYTGGRPQHF. This chain links TRBV7-2 with TRBJ1-5, with TRBD1 identical over 8 bases. The CDR3 covers 13 residues. The germline V gene has CDR1 SGHTA and CDR2 FQGNSA. The V gene end was trimmed by 6 bases and the J gene end by 9 bases; junction bases not matched to a gene: 7.